This T cell receptor (beta chain) was sequenced in a study of T cells after yellow fever vaccination. The overall study: SMART-Seq v4 Ultra Low Input prepared libraries from low-cell fractions. General observations from the study: Most clones from primary vaccination were detected again post-booster (about 95% CD4, 88% CD8). Few clonotypes appeared in both CD4 and CD8 compartments. Researchers cautioned that FACS-sorted repertoires could harbor abundant clonotypes contaminating from the bulk population.

Germline CDR1 and CDR2: MDHEN and SYDVKM. The V and J ends lost 5 bases and 7 bases respectively, with 17 bases between them. The CDR3 has 14 residues. TCRdb reprocessed the 5' RACE reads with MiXCR, giving one entry per CDR3 protein. The sample yields about 370,000 distinct CDR3 sequences, around 10% seen once. There are a few counts of this clonotype. Antigen unknown. This receptor was identified in a man aged 18-30 years who received the YFV17D yellow fever vaccine. The material sequenced was PBMCs, taken on the day of the first yellow fever vaccination. This chain joins TRBV28 and TRBJ1-2; D not certain. The CDR3 here is CASSGPFGVGGYTF. The CDR3 DNA reads as TGTGCCAGCAGTGGCCCTTTCGGAGTCGGTGGCTACACCTTC.